These T cell receptor beta chains were read from a single sample in a study of tumor-infiltrating lymphocytes in primary liver carcinoma. One entry per CDR3 protein, called by TCRdb with MiXCR from the multiplex PCR reads. Among 150,000 to 200,000 distinct CDR3 sequences listed, approximately 80% were seen once. The sequencing sample was made of tumor tissue from primary liver carcinoma. The source is a man aged 40-49 years with primary liver carcinoma and hepatitis B virus infection. Both conserved end residues are part of each CDR3. A D gene is named only where the DNA matches it firmly. For some rows the clone size is stated as once, few or many, or as a class when expanded; others skip it.

size,V,J,D,CDR3,DNA
-,TRBV4-3,TRBJ2-7,-,CASSLVGESEQYF,TGTGCCAGCAGCCTAGTTGGGGAGTCCGAACAGTACTTC
once,TRBV11-1,TRBJ2-1,TRBD2,CASRLYRSAGESYNEQFF,TGTGCCAGCAGATTATACCGCTCGGCGGGAGAGTCCTACAATGAGCAGTTCTTC
-,TRBV6-1,TRBJ2-6,-,CASSARQVRFSGADVLTF,TGTGCCAGCAGTGCTAGACAGGTGCGATTCTCTGGGGCCGACGTCCTGACTTTC
-,TRBV14,TRBJ2-1,TRBD1,CASCRRQGGRLNEHFF,TGTGCCAGCTGTCGTCGACAGGGGGGCCGGTTAAATGAGCACTTCTTC
-,TRBV11-3,TRBJ1-3,TRBD1,CACSTGLSGNTIYF,TGTGCCTGCTCGACAGGGCTATCTGGAAATACCATATACTTT
-,TRBV5-8,TRBJ1-1,-,CASSSGIKKVLNTKAFF,TGTGCCAGCAGTTCTGGGATTAAAAAGGTTTTGAACACTAAAGCTTTCTTT
-,TRBV6-2/TRBV6-3,TRBJ1-2,-,CASSVGPMNYGYTF,TGTGCCAGCAGCGTCGGACCAATGAACTATGGCTACACATTC
many,TRBV29-1,TRBJ2-1,TRBD1,CSDLPGQGSSYNEQFF,TGCAGCGACCTCCCGGGACAGGGAAGCTCCTACAATGAGCAGTTCTTC
-,TRBV6-6,TRBJ2-7,-,CANSQGSEQYF,TGTGCCAACAGCCAGGGGAGTGAGCAGTACTTC
once,TRBV5-1,TRBJ2-1,-,CAFSFSGAYNEQFF,TGCGCCTTCAGCTTCAGCGGAGCTTACAATGAGCAGTTCTTC
-,TRBV6-6,TRBJ1-1,-,CTSSRAALVDTEAFF,TGTACCAGCAGCCGGGCGGCACTAGTCGACACTGAAGCTTTCTTT
once,TRBV5-4,TRBJ2-6,-,CASSMGGDPRSGANVLTF,TGTGCCAGCAGCATGGGTGGGGACCCCCGCTCTGGGGCCAACGTCCTGACTTTC
-,TRBV6-2/TRBV6-3,TRBJ1-5,-,CASSYSRDGDIRNQPLQF,TGTGCCAGCAGTTACTCCCGGGACGGTGATATAAGGAATCAGCCCCTGCAATTT
few,TRBV10-3,TRBJ2-5,TRBD1,CTTAWDSQETQYF,TGTACCACAGCCTGGGACAGTCAAGAGACCCAGTACTTC
-,TRBV4-2,TRBJ2-1,-,CANSQDWRTARVYNEQFF,TGTGCCAACAGCCAAGATTGGAGGACAGCCAGAGTCTACAATGAGCAGTTCTTC
once,TRBV6-5,TRBJ2-7,TRBD2,CAISSLRSMTSGTDEQDF,TGTGCCATCAGTTCACTCCGGTCTATGACTAGCGGGACGGACGAGCAGGACTTC
-,TRBV6-1,TRBJ2-1,TRBD1,CANSEGTGESNEQSF,TGTGCCAACAGTGAGGGTACAGGGGAATCCAATGAGCAGTCCTTC
once,TRBV29-1,TRBJ2-7,TRBD1,CSVGLTTGCNYEQNF,TGCAGCGTCGGACTTACGACAGGGTGTAACTACGAGCAGAACTTC
-,TRBV29-1,TRBJ2-7,-,CRVSPGSYEQYF,TGCAGGGTGTCCCCAGGGAGTTACGAACAGTACTTC
-,TRBV29-1,TRBJ1-2,-,CNVEDLTSGLRGYGYNF,TGCAACGTTGAAGATCTTACGTCGGGGTTGCGGGGCTATGGCTACAACTTC
-,TRBV6-1,TRBJ2-3,-,CASSDTNGSDTQYF,TGTGCCAGCAGTGACACTAACGGGTCAGATACGCAGTACTTT
-,TRBV5-1,TRBJ2-3,-,CASSLYGRTSTDTQYF,TGCGCCAGCAGCTTGTACGGTCGCACTAGCACAGATACGCAGTATTTT
medium-sized,TRBV28,TRBJ2-7,-,CASSPRQEYYEQYF,TGTGCCAGCAGTCCTCGACAGGAGTACTACGAGCAGTACTTC
once,TRBV4-3,TRBJ2-2,-,CASIHQPYGDEHGELFF,TGCGCCAGCATCCACCAACCATATGGGGACGAGCACGGGGAGCTGTTTTTT
once,TRBV12-3/TRBV12-4,TRBJ2-7,TRBD2,CASRPAGVRNEQHF,TGTGCCAGCAGACCAGCGGGAGTAAGGAACGAGCAGCACTTC
-,TRBV24-1,TRBJ2-1,TRBD2,CATSDPQRTSGSHEQFF,TGTGCCACCAGTGATCCACAGAGGACTAGCGGGAGCCATGAGCAGTTCTTC
-,TRBV4-3,TRBJ2-1,-,CASSQDGSGFHNEHIF,TGCGCCAGCAGCCAAGATGGGAGCGGGTTTCACAATGAGCACATCTTC
-,TRBV5-1,TRBJ2-1,-,CASRTRRGNEQFF,TGCGCCAGCCGAACTAGGAGGGGGAATGAGCAGTTCTTC
-,TRBV6-6,TRBJ2-2,TRBD2,CASSMSGTSRANTGELFF,TGTGCCAGTAGTATGTCCGGGACTAGCAGGGCGAACACTGGGGAGCTGTTTTTT
-,TRBV2,TRBJ2-2,TRBD2,CASRGLAGATGELFF,TGTGCCAGCAGAGGACTAGCGGGAGCCACCGGGGAGCTGTTTTTT
many,TRBV5-5,TRBJ2-6,-,CASSLVPPNSGANVLTF,TGTGCCAGCAGCTTGGTTCCTCCCAACTCTGGGGCCAACGTCCTGACTTTC
-,TRBV29-1,TRBJ1-2,-,CSIGAPTGTQVANYGCTF,-
once,TRBV6-5,TRBJ2-7,TRBD2,CVSSSELAYEQYF,TGTGTCAGCAGTTCCGAACTAGCGTACGAGCAGTACTTC
once,TRBV29-1,TRBJ1-5,-,CSLAQGWQPQHF,TGCAGCCTTGCTCAGGGATGGCAGCCCCAGCATTTT
many,TRBV10-3,TRBJ2-4,-,CAISDRERNIQYF,TGTGCCATCAGTGACCGGGAGAGGAACATTCAGTACTTC
-,TRBV5-1,TRBJ2-5,-,CASSLATIDETYYF,TGCGCCAGCAGCTTGGCGACTATCGACGAGACCTACTACTTC
-,TRBV9,TRBJ2-2,TRBD2,CASSHLGGNTGELYF,TGTGCCAGCAGCCACTTGGGGGGGAACACCGGGGAGCTGTATTTT
-,TRBV11-2,TRBJ2-3,TRBD2,CASSDSGRFTDVHYF,TGTGCCAGTAGCGATAGCGGGAGATTTACAGATGTGCATTATTTT
-,TRBV6-2/TRBV6-3,TRBJ2-7,TRBD1,CTSSLRTGDYDQYF,TGTACCAGCAGTTTAAGGACAGGGGATTACGACCAGTACTTC
many,TRBV5-1,TRBJ2-6,-,CASSSAVGIGANVLTF,TGCGCCAGCAGCTCCGCCGTAGGTATTGGGGCCAACGTCCTGACTTTC
-,TRBV7-8,TRBJ2-2,-,CASISSSLRGANTGKLFF,TGTGCCAGCATCTCAAGCTCGTTGCGGGGCGCGAACACCGGGAAGCTGTTTTTT
-,TRBV29-1,TRBJ1-1,-,CSQVRANTEAFF,TGCAGCCAGGTAAGAGCTAACACTGAAGCTTTCTTT